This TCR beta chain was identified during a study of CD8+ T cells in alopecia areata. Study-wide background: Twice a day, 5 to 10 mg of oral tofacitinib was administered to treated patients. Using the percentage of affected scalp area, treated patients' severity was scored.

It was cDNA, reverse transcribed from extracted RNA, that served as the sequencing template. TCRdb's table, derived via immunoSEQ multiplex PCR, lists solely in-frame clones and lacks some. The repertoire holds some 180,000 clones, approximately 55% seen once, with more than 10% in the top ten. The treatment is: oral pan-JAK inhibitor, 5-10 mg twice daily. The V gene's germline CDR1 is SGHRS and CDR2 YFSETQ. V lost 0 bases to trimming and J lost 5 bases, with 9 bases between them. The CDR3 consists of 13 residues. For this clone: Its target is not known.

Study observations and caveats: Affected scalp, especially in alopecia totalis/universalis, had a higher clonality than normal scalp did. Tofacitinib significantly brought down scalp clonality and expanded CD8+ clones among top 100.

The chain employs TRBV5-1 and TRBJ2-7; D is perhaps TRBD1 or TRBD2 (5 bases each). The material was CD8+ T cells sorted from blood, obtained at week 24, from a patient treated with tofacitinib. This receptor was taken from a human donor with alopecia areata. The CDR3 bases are TGCGCCAGCAGCTTGGAGAGGGGCGACGAGCAGTACTTC. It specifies CASSLERGDEQYF. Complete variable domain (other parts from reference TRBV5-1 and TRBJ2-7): KAGVTQTPRYLIKTRGQQVTLSCSPISGHRSVSWYQQTPGQGLQFLFEYFSETQRNKGNFPGRFSGRQFSNSRSEMNVSTLELGDSALYLCASSLERGDEQYFGPGTRLTVT.